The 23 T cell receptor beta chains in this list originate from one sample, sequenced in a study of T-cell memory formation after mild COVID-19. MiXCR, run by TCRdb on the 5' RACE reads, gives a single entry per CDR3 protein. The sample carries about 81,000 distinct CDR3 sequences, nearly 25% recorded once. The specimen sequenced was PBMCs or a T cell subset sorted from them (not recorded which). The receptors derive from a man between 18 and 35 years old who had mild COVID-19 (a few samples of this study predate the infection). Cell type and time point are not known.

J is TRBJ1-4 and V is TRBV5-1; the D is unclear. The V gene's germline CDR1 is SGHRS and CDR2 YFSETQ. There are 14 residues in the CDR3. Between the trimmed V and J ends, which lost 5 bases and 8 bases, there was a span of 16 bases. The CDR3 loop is CASRSTGNGEKLFF. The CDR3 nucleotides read TGCGCCAGCAGATCGACGGGGAATGGCGAAAAACTGTTTTTT.

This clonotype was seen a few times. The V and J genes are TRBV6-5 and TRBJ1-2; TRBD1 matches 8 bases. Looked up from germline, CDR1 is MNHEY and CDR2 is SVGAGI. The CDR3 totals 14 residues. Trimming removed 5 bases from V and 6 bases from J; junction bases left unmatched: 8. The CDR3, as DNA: TGTGCCAGCAGTCTAGGACAGGGTTTAGATGGCTACACCTTC. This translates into CASSLGQGLDGYTF.

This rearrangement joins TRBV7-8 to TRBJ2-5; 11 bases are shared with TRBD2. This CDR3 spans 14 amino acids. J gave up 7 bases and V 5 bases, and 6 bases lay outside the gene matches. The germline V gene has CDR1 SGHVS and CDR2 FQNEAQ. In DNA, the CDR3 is TGTGCCAGCAGCCCCGGGACTAGCGGAGCGACCCAGTACTTC. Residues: CASSPGTSGATQYF.

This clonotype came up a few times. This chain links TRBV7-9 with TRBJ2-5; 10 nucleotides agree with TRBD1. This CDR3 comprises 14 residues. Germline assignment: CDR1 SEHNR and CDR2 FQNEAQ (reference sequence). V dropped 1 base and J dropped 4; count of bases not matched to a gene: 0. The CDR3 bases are TGTGCCAGCAGCTTAGGGACAGGGGGAGAGACCCAGTACTTC. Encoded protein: CASSLGTGGETQYF. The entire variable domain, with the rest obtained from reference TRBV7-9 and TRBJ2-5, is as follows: DTGVSQNPRHKITKRGQNVTFRCDPISEHNRLYWYRQTLGQGPEFLTYFQNEAQLEKSRLLSDRFSAERPKGSFSTLEIQRTEQGDSAMYLCASSLGTGGETQYFGPGTRLLVL.

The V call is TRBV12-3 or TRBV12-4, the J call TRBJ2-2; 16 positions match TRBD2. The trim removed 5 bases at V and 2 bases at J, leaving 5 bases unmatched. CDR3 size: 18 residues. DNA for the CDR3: TGTGCCAGCAGTCCAGGGACTAGCGGGGGGGTAAACACCGGGGAGCTGTTTTTT. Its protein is CASSPGTSGGVNTGELFF.

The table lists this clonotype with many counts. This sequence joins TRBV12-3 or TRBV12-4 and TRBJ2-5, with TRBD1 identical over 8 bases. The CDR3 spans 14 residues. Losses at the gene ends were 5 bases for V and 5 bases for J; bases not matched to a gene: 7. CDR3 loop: CASSGTTGVETQYF. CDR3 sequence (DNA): TGTGCCAGCAGTGGAACGACAGGGGTGGAGACCCAGTACTTC.

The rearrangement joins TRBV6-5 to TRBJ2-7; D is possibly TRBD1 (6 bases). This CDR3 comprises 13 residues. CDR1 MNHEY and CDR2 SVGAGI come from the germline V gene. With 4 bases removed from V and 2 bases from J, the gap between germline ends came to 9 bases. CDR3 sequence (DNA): TGTGCCAGCAGTTCATACAGGGCCTACGAGCAGTACTTC. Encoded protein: CASSSYRAYEQYF.

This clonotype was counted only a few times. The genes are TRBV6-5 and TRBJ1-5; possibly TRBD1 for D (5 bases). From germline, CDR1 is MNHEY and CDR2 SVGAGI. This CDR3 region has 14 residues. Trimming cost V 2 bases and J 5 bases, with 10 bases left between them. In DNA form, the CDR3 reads TGTGCCAGCAGTTACGGGGGGGAGGATCAGCCCCAGCATTTT. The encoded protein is CASSYGGEDQPQHF.

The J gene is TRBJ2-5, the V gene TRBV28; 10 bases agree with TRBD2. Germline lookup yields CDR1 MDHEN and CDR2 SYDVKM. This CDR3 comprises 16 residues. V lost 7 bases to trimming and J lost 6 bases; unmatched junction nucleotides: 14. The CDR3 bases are TGTGCCAGCAAGGGGCTAGCGGGGGTCCAGCAGCAGACCCAGTACTTC. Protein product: CASKGLAGVQQQTQYF.

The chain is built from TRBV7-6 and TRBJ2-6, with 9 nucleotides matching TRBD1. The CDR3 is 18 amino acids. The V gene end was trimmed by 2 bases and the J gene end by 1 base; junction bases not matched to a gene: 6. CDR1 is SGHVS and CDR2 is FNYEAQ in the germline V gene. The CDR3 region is CASSLRTGVQSGANVLTF. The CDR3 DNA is TGTGCCAGCAGCTTAAGGACAGGGGTCCAATCTGGGGCCAACGTCCTGACTTTC.

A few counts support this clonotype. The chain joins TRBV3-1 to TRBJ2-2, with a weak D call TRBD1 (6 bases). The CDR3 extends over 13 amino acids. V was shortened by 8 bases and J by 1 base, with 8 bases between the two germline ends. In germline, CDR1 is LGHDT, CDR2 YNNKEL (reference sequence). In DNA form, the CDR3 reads TGTGCCAGCGGGGGCGGGAACACCGGGGAGCTGTTTTTT. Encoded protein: CASGGGNTGELFF.

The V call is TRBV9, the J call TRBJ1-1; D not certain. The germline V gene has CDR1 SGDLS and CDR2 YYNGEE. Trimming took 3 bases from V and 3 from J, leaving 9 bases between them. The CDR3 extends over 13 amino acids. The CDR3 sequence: CASSGERDTEAFF. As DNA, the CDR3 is TGTGCCAGCAGCGGGGAGAGGGACACTGAAGCTTTCTTT.

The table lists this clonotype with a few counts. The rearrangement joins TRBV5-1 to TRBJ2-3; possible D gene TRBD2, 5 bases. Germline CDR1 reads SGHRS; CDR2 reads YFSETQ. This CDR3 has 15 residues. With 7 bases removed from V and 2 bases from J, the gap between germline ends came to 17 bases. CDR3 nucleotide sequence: TGCGCCAGCGGACCGGCGGAGGTCCTCACAGATACGCAGTATTTT. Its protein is CASGPAEVLTDTQYF.

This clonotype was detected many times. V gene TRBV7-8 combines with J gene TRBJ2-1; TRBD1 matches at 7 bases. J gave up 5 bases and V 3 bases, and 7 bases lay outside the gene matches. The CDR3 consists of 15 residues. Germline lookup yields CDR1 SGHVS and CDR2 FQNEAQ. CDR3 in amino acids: CASSLTGTDDNEQFF. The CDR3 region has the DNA TGTGCCAGCAGCTTGACCGGGACAGATGACAATGAGCAGTTCTTC.

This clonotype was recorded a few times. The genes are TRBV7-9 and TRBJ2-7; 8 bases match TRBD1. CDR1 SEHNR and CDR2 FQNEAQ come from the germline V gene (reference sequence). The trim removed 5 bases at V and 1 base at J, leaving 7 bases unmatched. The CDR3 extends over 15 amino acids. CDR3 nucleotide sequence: TGTGCCAGCAGCCTTAAGACAGGGGCGTCCTACGAGCAGTACTTC. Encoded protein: CASSLKTGASYEQYF.

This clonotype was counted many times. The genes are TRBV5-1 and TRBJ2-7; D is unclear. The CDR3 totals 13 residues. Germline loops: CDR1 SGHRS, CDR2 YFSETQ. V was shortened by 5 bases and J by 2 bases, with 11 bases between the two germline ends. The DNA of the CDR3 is TGCGCCAGCAGTGACGGAGAAGCCTACGAGCAGTACTTC. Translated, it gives CASSDGEAYEQYF.

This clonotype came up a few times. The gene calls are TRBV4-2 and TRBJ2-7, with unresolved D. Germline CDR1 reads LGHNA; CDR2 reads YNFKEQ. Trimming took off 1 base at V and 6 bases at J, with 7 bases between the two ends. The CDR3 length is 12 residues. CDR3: CASSQGTPEQYF. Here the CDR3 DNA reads TGTGCCAGCAGCCAAGGTACGCCCGAGCAGTACTTC.

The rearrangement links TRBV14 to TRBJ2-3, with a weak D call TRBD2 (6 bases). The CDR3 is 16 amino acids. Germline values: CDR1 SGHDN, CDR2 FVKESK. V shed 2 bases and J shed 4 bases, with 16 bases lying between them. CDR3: CASSQYIGGGADTQYF. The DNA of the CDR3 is TGTGCCAGCAGCCAATATATCGGAGGCGGGGCAGATACGCAGTATTTT.

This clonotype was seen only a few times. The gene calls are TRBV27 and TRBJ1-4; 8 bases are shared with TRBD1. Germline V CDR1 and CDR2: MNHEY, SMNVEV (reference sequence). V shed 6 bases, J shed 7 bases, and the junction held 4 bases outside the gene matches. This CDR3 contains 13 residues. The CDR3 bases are TGTGCCAGCAGGGGGACAGGAATTGAAAAACTGTTTTTT. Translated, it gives CASRGTGIEKLFF.

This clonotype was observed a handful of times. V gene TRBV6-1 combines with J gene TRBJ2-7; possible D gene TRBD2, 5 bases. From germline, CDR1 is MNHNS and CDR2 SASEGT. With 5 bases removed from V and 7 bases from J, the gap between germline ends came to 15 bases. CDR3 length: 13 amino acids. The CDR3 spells CASSFLGAREQYV. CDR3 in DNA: TGTGCCAGCAGTTTTCTGGGAGCTCGTGAGCAGTACGTC.

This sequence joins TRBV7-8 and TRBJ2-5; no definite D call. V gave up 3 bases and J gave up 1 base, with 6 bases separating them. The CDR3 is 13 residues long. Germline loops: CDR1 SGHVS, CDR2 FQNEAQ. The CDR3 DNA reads TGTGCCAGCAGCTTCGGAATCCAAGAGACCCAGTACTTC. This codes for CASSFGIQETQYF.

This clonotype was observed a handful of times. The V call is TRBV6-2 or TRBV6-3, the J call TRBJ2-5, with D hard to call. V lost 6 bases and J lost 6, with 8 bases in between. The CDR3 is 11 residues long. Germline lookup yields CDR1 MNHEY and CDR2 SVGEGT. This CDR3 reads CASRWWKTQYF. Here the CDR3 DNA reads TGTGCCAGCAGATGGTGGAAGACCCAGTACTTC.

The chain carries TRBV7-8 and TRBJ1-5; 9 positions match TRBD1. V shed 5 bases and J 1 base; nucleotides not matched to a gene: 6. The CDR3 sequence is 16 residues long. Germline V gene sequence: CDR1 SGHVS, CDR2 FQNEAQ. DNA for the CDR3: TGTGCCAGCAGCCCTTGGGACAGGGAAAGCAATCAGCCCCAGCATTTT. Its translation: CASSPWDRESNQPQHF.